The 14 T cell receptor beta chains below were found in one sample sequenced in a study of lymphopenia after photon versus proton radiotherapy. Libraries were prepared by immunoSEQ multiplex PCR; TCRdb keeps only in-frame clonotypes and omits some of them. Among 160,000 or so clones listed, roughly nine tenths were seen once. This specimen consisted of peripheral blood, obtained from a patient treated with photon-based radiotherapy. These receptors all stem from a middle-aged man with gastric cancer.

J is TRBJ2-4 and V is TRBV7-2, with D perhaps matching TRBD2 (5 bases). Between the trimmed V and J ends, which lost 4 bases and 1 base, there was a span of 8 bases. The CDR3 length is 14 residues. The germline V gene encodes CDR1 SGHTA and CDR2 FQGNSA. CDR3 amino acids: CASSSPGAKNIQYF. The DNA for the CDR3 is TGTGCCAGCAGCTCCCCGGGGGCCAAAAACATTCAGTACTTC.

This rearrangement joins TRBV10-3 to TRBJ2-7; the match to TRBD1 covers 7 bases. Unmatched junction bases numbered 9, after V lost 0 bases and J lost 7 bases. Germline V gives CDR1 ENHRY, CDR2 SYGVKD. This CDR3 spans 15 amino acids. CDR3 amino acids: CAISESRQGSQEQYF. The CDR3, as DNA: TGTGCCATCAGTGAGTCTCGACAGGGATCCCAAGAGCAGTACTTC.

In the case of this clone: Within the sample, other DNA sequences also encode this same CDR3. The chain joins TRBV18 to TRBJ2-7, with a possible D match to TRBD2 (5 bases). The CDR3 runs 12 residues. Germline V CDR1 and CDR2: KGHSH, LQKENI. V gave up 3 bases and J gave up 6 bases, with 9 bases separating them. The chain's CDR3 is CASSPVGGEQYF. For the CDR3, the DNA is TGTGCCAGCTCACCTGTAGGAGGCGAGCAGTACTTC.

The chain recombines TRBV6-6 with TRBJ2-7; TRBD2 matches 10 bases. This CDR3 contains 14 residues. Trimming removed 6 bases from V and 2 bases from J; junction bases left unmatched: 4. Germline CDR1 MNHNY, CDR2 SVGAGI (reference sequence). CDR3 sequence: CASSPSGRAYEQYF. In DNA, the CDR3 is TGTGCCAGCAGCCCGAGCGGGAGGGCCTACGAGCAGTACTTC.

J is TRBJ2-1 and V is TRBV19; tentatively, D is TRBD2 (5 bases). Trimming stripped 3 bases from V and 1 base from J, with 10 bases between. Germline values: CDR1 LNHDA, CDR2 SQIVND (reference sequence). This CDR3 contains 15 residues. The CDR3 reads CASSMGGSSYNEQFF. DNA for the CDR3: TGTGCCAGTAGTATGGGTGGGAGTTCCTACAATGAGCAGTTCTTC. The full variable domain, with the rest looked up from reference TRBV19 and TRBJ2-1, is DGGITQSPKYLFRKEGQNVTLSCEQNLNHDAMYWYRQDPGQGLRLIYYSQIVNDFQKGDIAEGYSVSREKKESFPLTVTSAQKNPTAFYLCASSMGGSSYNEQFFGPGTRLTVL.

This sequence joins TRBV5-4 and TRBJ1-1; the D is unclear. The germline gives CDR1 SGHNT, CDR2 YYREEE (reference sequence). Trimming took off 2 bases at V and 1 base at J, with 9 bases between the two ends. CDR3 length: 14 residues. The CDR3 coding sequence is TGTGCCAGCAGCTTTAGGTTTTCGAACACTGAAGCTTTCTTT. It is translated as CASSFRFSNTEAFF.

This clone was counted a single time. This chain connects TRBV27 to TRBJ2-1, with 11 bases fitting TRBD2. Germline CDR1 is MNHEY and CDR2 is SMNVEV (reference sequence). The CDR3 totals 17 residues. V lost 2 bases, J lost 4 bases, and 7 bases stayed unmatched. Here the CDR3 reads CASSLRTGTSGYNEQFF. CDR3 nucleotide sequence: TGTGCCAGCAGTTTACGGACCGGGACTAGCGGTTACAATGAGCAGTTCTTC.

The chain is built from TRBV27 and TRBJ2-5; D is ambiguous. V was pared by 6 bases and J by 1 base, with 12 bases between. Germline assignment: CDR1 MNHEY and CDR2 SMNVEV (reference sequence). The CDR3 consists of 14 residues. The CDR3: CASSDMAAQETQYF. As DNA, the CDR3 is TGTGCCAGCAGCGATATGGCCGCCCAAGAGACCCAGTACTTC.

CDR3 coding DNA: TGTGCCAGCAGAAGGGGGCGCTCGAGCTCCTACGAGCAGTACTTC. Translating it yields CASRRGRSSSYEQYF. The chain links TRBV28 to TRBJ2-7; 7 bases align to TRBD1. This CDR3 has 15 amino acids. Trimming at V came to 6 bases and at J to 0 bases, leaving 8 bases not matched to a gene. Germline V gives CDR1 MDHEN, CDR2 SYDVKM.

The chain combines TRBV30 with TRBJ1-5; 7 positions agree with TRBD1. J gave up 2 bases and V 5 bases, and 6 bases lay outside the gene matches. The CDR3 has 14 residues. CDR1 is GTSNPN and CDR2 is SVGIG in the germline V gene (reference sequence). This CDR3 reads CAWSGGTGNQPQHF. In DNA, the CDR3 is TGTGCCTGGTCAGGGGGAACGGGCAATCAGCCCCAGCATTTT. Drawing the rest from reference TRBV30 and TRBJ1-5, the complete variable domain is SQTIHQWPATLVQPVGSPLSLECTVEGTSNPNLYWYRQAAGRGLQLLFYSVGIGQISSEVPQNLSASRPQDRQFILSSKKLLLSDSGFYLCAWSGGTGNQPQHFGDGTRLSIL.

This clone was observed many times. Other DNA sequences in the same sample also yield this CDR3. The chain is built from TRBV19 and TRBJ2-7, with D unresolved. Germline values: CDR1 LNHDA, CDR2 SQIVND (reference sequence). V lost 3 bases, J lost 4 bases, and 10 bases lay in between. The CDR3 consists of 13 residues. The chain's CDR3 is CASSIANEYEQYF. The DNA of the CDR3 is TGTGCCAGTAGTATCGCAAACGAATACGAGCAGTACTTC.

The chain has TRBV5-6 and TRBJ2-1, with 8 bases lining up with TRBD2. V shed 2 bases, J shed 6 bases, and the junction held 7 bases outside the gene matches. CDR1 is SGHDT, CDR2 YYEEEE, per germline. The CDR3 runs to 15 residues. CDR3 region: CASSFIGRASNEQFF. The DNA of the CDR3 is TGTGCCAGCAGCTTCATCGGGAGGGCCTCCAATGAGCAGTTCTTC.

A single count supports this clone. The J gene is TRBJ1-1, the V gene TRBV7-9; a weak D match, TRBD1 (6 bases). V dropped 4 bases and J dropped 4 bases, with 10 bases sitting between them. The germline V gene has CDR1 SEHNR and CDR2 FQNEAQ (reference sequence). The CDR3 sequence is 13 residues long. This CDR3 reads CASSSRGGTEAFF. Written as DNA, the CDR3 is TGTGCCAGCAGCTCCAGGGGAGGCACTGAAGCTTTCTTT. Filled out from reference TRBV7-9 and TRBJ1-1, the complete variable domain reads DTGVSQNPRHKITKRGQNVTFRCDPISEHNRLYWYRQTLGQGPEFLTYFQNEAQLEKSRLLSDRFSAERPKGSFSTLEIQRTEQGDSAMYLCASSSRGGTEAFFGQGTRLTVV.

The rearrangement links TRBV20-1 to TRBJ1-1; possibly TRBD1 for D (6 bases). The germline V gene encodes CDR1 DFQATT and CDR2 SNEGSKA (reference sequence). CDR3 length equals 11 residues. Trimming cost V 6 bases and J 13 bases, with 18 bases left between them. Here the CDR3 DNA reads TGCAGTGCCCCCGACGGGGGCTGGGGTTTCTTT. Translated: CSAPDGGWGFF.